The present TCR beta chain was sequenced within a study of high-grade serous ovarian cancer treatment subgroups. At the level of the study: Mean per sample: around 13,000 reads, around 7,100 unique TCR beta rearrangements.

The tumor samples were collected prior to definitive surgery or chemotherapy. The V end lost 0 bases, the J end lost 5 bases, and 11 bases lay between the germline ends. This CDR3 has 16 residues. Germline V CDR1 and CDR2: LNHNV, YYDKDF (reference sequence). Libraries were prepared by immunoSEQ multiplex PCR; TCRdb keeps only in-frame clonotypes and omits some of them. There are around 8,000 clones in the sample; 65% to 85% occur only once, and about 9.9% lies in the top ten. Overall study results and limits: Only CDR3 was analyzed; CDR1 and CDR2 were not.

In the case of this clone: The antigen is unknown.

Input material: tumor tissue. The sequence was obtained from a human donor with high-grade serous ovarian cancer. The rearrangement uses TRBV15 and TRBJ1-6; D gene ambiguous. The CDR3 DNA sequence: TGTGCCACCAGCAGAGAATTGTTGACGAATAATTCACCCCTCCACTTT. Amino acids: CATSRELLTNNSPLHF. The full variable domain, in which reference TRBV15 and TRBJ1-6 provide the parts outside the CDR3, is DAMVIQNPRYQVTQFGKPVTLSCSQTLNHNVMYWYQQKSSQAPKLLFHYYDKDFNNEADTPDNFQSRRPNTSFCFLDIRSPGLGDTAMYLCATSRELLTNNSPLHFGNGTRLTVT.